The next 8 T cell receptor beta chains were all read from a single sample in a study of T cell responses to AZD1222 COVID-19 vaccine. The repertoire was sequenced with immunoSEQ multiplex PCR; TCRdb's copy has only in-frame clones and lacks some. The sample has 120,000 to 150,000 clones; roughly 90% are singletons. Sequenced material: peripheral blood, taken on day 0 of AZD1222 vaccination. The receptors were gathered from an adult in good health.

The gene calls are TRBV2 and TRBJ2-5, with D perhaps being TRBD1 or TRBD2 (5 bases each). This CDR3 contains 13 residues. Germline lookup yields CDR1 SNHLY and CDR2 FYNNEI. Trimming took 11 bases from V and 4 from J, leaving 17 bases between them. The CDR3 loop reads CALKRSGRETQYF. The CDR3, as DNA: TGTGCCCTCAAAAGGTCGGGGCGAGAGACCCAGTACTTC.

The table lists this clone with a count of one. V usage is TRBV24-1 and J usage is TRBJ2-3; the D call may be TRBD1 or TRBD2 (5 bases each). V was shortened by 0 bases and J by 12 bases, with 12 bases between the two germline ends. The CDR3 has 13 amino acids. The germline V gene has CDR1 KGHDR and CDR2 SFDVKD. The CDR3 loop reads CATSDLRGTSQYF. CDR3 nucleotides: TGTGCCACCAGTGATTTGCGAGGGACCAGCCAGTATTTT.

The chain carries TRBV21-1 and TRBJ1-2; the DNA was not used to check the table's D call, TRBD1. TRBV21-1 counts as a pseudogene. CDR3 length equals 16 residues. The CDR3 sequence is CASSKGAATASLHYTF. Here the CDR3 DNA reads TGTGCCAGCAGCAAGGGGGCCGCGACAGCCAGTCTTCACTACACCTTC.

This clone was seen a single time. This chain links TRBV18 with TRBJ1-1; a possible D gene is TRBD1 (6 bases). CDR1 KGHSH and CDR2 LQKENI come from the germline V gene. The CDR3 length is 14 residues. V lost 2 bases and J lost 6, with 13 bases in between. The CDR3 sequence is CASSPGGLGSEAFF. DNA of the CDR3: TGTGCCAGCTCACCAGGGGGGCTAGGATCTGAAGCTTTCTTT.

The J gene is TRBJ1-5, the V gene TRBV28; D is ambiguous. There are 12 residues in the CDR3. Germline lookup yields CDR1 MDHEN and CDR2 SYDVKM. The ends were cut back, 6 bases at V and 2 bases at J, with 5 bases in the middle. The CDR3 reads CASRAGNQPQHF. The CDR3, as DNA: TGTGCCAGCAGGGCGGGCAATCAGCCCCAGCATTTT.

The chain joins TRBV28 to TRBJ2-5, with 7 bases matching TRBD2. Germline-derived CDR1 and CDR2 are MDHEN and SYDVKM. This CDR3 has 15 amino acids. The V gene end was trimmed by 5 bases and the J gene end by 3 bases; junction bases not matched to a gene: 9. In DNA, the CDR3 is TGTGCCAGCAGTCCTCCCGGGAGGCGAAAAGAGACCCAGTACTTC. The encoded protein is CASSPPGRRKETQYF.

The chain is built from TRBV19 and TRBJ2-2; 11 nucleotides line up with TRBD2. Trimming took 4 bases from V and 3 from J; bases not matched to a gene: 1. Germline V gene lookup returns CDR1 LNHDA and CDR2 SQIVND (reference sequence). The length of the CDR3 is 15 residues. DNA for the CDR3: TGTGCCAGTAGTACTAGCGGGAGGTACACCGGGGAGCTGTTTTTT. The encoded protein is CASSTSGRYTGELFF. The variable domain in full, completed from reference TRBV19 and TRBJ2-2, reads DGGITQSPKYLFRKEGQNVTLSCEQNLNHDAMYWYRQDPGQGLRLIYYSQIVNDFQKGDIAEGYSVSREKKESFPLTVTSAQKNPTAFYLCASSTSGRYTGELFFGEGSRLTVL.

CDR3 in DNA: TGTGCCAGCCACAACTATGGCTACACCTTC. It is translated as CASHNYGYTF. The chain carries TRBV6-5 and TRBJ1-2; D uncertain. CDR3 length equals 10 residues. Trimming stripped 8 bases from V and 2 bases from J, with 3 bases between. Germline V gene sequence: CDR1 MNHEY, CDR2 SVGAGI.